This T cell receptor beta chain originates from a study of monozygotic twins with inflammatory bowel disease. As regards this clonotype: Its antigen is not identified.

Overall study findings and caveats: The co-twins with IBD showed lower TCRbeta diversity (inverse Simpson) than their healthy siblings.

TCRdb reprocessed the 5' RACE reads and reports one entry per CDR3 protein, with no DNA. There are some 150,000 distinct CDR3 sequences in the sample, with about 7.4% held by the top ten. The TCR sequence derives from a human donor with ulcerative colitis or Crohn's disease, or a healthy co-twin of an affected twin (not recorded which). The sample taken for sequencing was blood.

CDR3 region: CASDRETNNEQFF. This chain links TRBV5-5 with TRBJ2-1; TCRdb's D gene call, TRBD1, goes unchecked for lack of DNA. Per germline, CDR1 SGHKS and CDR2 YYEKEE (reference sequence). The CDR3 sequence is 13 residues long.